This T cell receptor (beta chain) originates from a study of T-cell reconstitution after alpha-beta-depleted transplantation in children. The sample holds many counts of this clonotype. With 0 bases removed from V and 4 bases from J, the gap between germline ends came to 12 bases. CDR1 is MNHEY, CDR2 SVGAGI, per germline. The CDR3 has 15 amino acids. Construction of the TCRbeta library involved unique molecular identifiers. MiXCR, run by TCRdb on the PCR reads, gives a single entry per CDR3 protein. The sample holds roughly 220,000 distinct CDR3 sequences, 9.7% seen once. The receptor was isolated from a human donor who donated a stem cell graft to a child with SCID. This chain joins TRBV6-5 and TRBJ1-2; D possibly corresponds to TRBD1 (6 bases). This sample comprised PBMCs from the stem cell graft donor, obtained from the stem cell graft. CDR3 sequence (DNA): TGTGCCAGCAGTTACTCAACGGACAGTTTCTATGGCTACACCTTC. Protein product: CASSYSTDSFYGYTF.